What follows describes a single T cell receptor (beta chain). The target of this receptor is not known. No much larger clonotype is one base removed from it; base qualities were not supplied. The CDR3 starts with the cysteine, ends with the phenylalanine, and has 15 residues. The sequence is cut down to CDR3 DNA, 45 bases in frame from base 1. Cut back by 4 bases and 1 base, the V and J ends lie 13 bases apart. As encoded in the germline V gene (reference sequence), CDR1 is LGHDT while CDR2 is YNNKEL. Receptors were amplified or captured by multiplex PCR. These reads were obtained on an Illumina HiSeq 4000. iRepertoire HTBI primers and Arm-PCR amplification of CDR3 regions were used to construct TCR beta libraries. PCR products were gel purified before sequencing. The published analysis was carried out like this. A total of 62 TRBV and 14 TRBJ segments were identified across samples and were used for gene usage analysis of CDR3 amino acid clonotypes. COPE and FqMerger were used to merge the filtered high-quality paired reads into contigs. BLAST was used to align contigs to the IMGT TRBV, TRBD and TRBJ reference genes, and CDR3 was defined following IMGT. Highly expanded clones were defined as clonotypes with a frequency above 0.1%. Shannon entropy served as the measure of repertoire diversity, while the Gini coefficient captured V-J evenness. A clonotype was considered public if more than one individual shared it. Using fastp at Q25 and MiXCR, TCRdb reprocessed the public reads and kept productive beta chains. CDR3 protein duplicates are merged, each entry listing the most common genes and DNA. The V and J calls and clone size come from TCRdb's table, not from the authors' own analysis. The sample records more than 350,000 distinct CDR3 sequences, over 20% of which are singletons. Around an eighth of the sample comes from the top ten.

Interpreted using the paper, the time point label stands for: persistent/refractory GD, antithyroid drugs over 5 years with positive TRAb. RNA was extracted from PBMCs in TRIzol for both TCR sequencing and RNA sequencing. Graves' disease was diagnosed according to American Thyroid Association guidelines. Recruitment of patients was carried out at an endocrinology department in Xi'an, China. Each patient gave around 9 milliliters of peripheral blood, collected in an EDTA anticoagulant tube. Ficoll Paque Plus density gradient separation was used to isolate PBMCs, and no additional T cell sorting was done. RNA quality was checked with an Agilent 2100 Bioanalyzer and agarose gel, and concentration with a NanoDrop 2000. This sample is part of a study of regulatory T cells in long-lasting Graves disease (dated by TCRdb to the early 2020s). For the wider study: Persistent Graves' disease meant more than 5 years of antithyroid drug treatment with TSH receptor autoantibodies that stayed positive. The study was conducted in China and was registered as a clinical trial. Patients with persistent Graves' disease were compared with patients with newly diagnosed Graves' disease using TCR sequencing and RNA sequencing of peripheral blood. A total of around 35 samples underwent TCR sequencing, from around 13 patients with persistent Graves' disease and 20 patients with newly diagnosed Graves' disease. Antithyroid drugs had been taken for about 9.7 years on average by persistent Graves' disease patients in the clinical cohort.

The paper's findings and limits, for the study overall: The authors acknowledged the small sample size as a limitation that may reduce accuracy. Compared with newly diagnosed patients, persistent Graves' disease patients had lower TCR Shannon entropy and fewer highly expanded clones, which suggests clonal expansion. Only peripheral blood was studied, because thyroid tissue, the primary lesion, was inaccessible. Patients with persistent disease shared more public clonotypes (around 2,500) than newly diagnosed patients did (approximately 970). Sequencing and analysis were limited to the TCR beta chain. TRBV28, TRBJ1-2 and TRBJ2-5 were preferentially used in persistent disease, while TRBV20-1 and TRBJ2-1 were favored in newly diagnosed disease.

The specimen was peripheral blood mononuclear cells (PBMCs), collected when the disease was refractory, from a patient treated with antithyroid drugs. The source of this sequence is a female donor with Graves disease. The sequence is built from TRBV3-1 and TRBJ2-5; the D gene is possibly TRBD2, with 6 bases matching. The CDR3 region has the sequence CASSRRPAGQETQYF. At the DNA level, the sequence is TGTGCCAGCAGCCGACGACCAGCGGGCCAAGAGACCCAGTACTTC.